The 10 T cell receptor beta chains listed next were all sequenced from one sample in a study of cytomegalovirus exposure and HLA in healthy donors. Amplification used 60 Vbeta primers and 13 Jbeta primers. Libraries were prepared by immunoSEQ multiplex PCR; TCRdb keeps only in-frame clonotypes and omits some of them. The sample shows about 260,000 clones, 65% to 85% of them seen only once. The material sequenced was PBMCs. The source is a female donor in good health and CMV-seronegative.

The chain carries TRBV18 and TRBJ2-7; D gene ambiguous. The V end lost 0 bases, the J end lost 3 bases, and 6 bases lay between the germline ends. Germline V gene sequence: CDR1 KGHSH, CDR2 LQKENI. The CDR3 contains 13 residues. CDR3 sequence (DNA): TGTGCCAGCTCACCACCGGGCAGCTACGAGCAGTACTTC. Translated, it gives CASSPPGSYEQYF. The whole variable domain, filled in from reference TRBV18 and TRBJ2-7, reads NAGVMQNPRHLVRRRGQEARLRCSPMKGHSHVYWYRQLPEEGLKFMVYLQKENIIDESGMPKERFSAEFPKEGPSILRIQQVVRGDSAAYFCASSPPGSYEQYFGPGTRLTVT.

The chain carries TRBV30 and TRBJ1-3; tentatively, D is TRBD1 (6 bases). CDR1 and CDR2 (germline): GTSNPN, SVGIG (reference sequence). This CDR3 is built from 15 residues. V gave up 2 bases and J gave up 4 bases, with 15 bases separating them. CDR3 in amino acids: CAWSLKQGSGNTIYF. CDR3 DNA sequence: TGTGCCTGGAGTCTTAAACAGGGAAGCGGAAACACCATATATTTT. Based on the CDR3 plus reference TRBV30 and TRBJ1-3, the full variable domain is SQTIHQWPATLVQPVGSPLSLECTVEGTSNPNLYWYRQAAGRGLQLLFYSVGIGQISSEVPQNLSASRPQDRQFILSSKKLLLSDSGFYLCAWSLKQGSGNTIYFGEGSWLTVV.

V gene TRBV11-2 combines with J gene TRBJ2-1; the match to TRBD2 covers 8 bases. The germline V gene has CDR1 SGHAT and CDR2 FQNNGV. V was clipped by 7 bases and J by 4 bases; unmatched bases: 12. This CDR3 spans 16 amino acids. The CDR3: CASIQGSTGGYNEQFF. The DNA for the CDR3 is TGTGCCAGCATTCAAGGGTCGACGGGAGGGTACAATGAGCAGTTCTTC.

The chain carries TRBV6-9 and TRBJ2-2; 7 bases agree with TRBD1. Germline lookup yields CDR1 MNHGY and CDR2 SVAAGI. The CDR3 contains 14 residues. J gave up 4 bases and V 5 bases, and 4 bases lay outside the gene matches. The CDR3 sequence is CASSETGITGELFF. CDR3 DNA: TGTGCCAGCAGTGAGACAGGGATCACCGGGGAGCTGTTTTTT.

In its sample, this clone was seen a few times. V usage is TRBV5-4 and J usage is TRBJ1-1, with D hard to call. The CDR3 runs 13 residues. Germline loops: CDR1 SGHNT, CDR2 YYREEE (reference sequence). Trimming removed 1 base at V and 2 bases at J, with 6 bases between. CDR3 DNA sequence: TGTGCCAGCAGCTTGCCCGTTAACACTGAAGCTTTCTTT. It is translated as CASSLPVNTEAFF.

The chain joins TRBV19 to TRBJ1-5, with D possibly being TRBD1 (6 bases). V shed 0 bases and J shed 7 bases, with 13 bases lying between them. Per germline, CDR1 LNHDA and CDR2 SQIVND (reference sequence). The CDR3 is 15 residues long. CDR3 nucleotides: TGTGCCAGTAGTATAGATCCGGGGGGCGGACAGCCCCAGCATTTT. Translation: CASSIDPGGGQPQHF.

In this sample, this clone turned up once. The chain couples TRBV27 to TRBJ1-1; TRBD1 matches 9 bases. Germline values: CDR1 MNHEY, CDR2 SMNVEV (reference sequence). This CDR3 contains 13 residues. After removal of 5 bases from V and 5 bases from J, the junction contained 3 bases not matched to a gene. In DNA, the CDR3 is TGTGCCAGCAGTGGGGACAGGGAGACTGAAGCTTTCTTT. Its protein is CASSGDRETEAFF.

V usage is TRBV5-4 and J usage is TRBJ2-2; TRBD1 agrees at 8 bases. This CDR3 region has 18 residues. Per the germline V gene, CDR1 is SGHNT and CDR2 is YYREEE (reference sequence). J was trimmed by 6 bases and V by 4 bases; bases with no gene match: 17. CDR3 sequence reads: CASSRVQGAVLGSGELFF. CDR3 sequence (DNA): TGTGCCAGCAGCCGAGTCCAGGGGGCGGTGTTAGGCTCCGGGGAGCTGTTTTTT.

The CDR3 sequence: CASRRTGVGNQPQHF. Written as DNA, the CDR3 is TGTGCCAGCAGGCGAACAGGGGTTGGCAATCAGCCCCAGCATTTT. V usage is TRBV2 and J usage is TRBJ1-5, with TRBD1 identical over 7 bases. This CDR3 region has 15 residues. The J segment lost 2 bases and the V segment lost 6 bases, leaving 7 bases of the junction unmatched. The germline gives CDR1 SNHLY, CDR2 FYNNEI.

The gene calls are TRBV30 and TRBJ2-2; the D gene is possibly TRBD1 (6 bases). This CDR3 has 14 residues. The germline V gene has CDR1 GTSNPN and CDR2 SVGIG (reference sequence). Between the trimmed V and J ends, which lost 2 bases and 5 bases, there was a span of 12 bases. CDR3 amino acids: CAWSNTGWTGELFF. CDR3 DNA sequence: TGTGCCTGGAGTAATACAGGGTGGACCGGGGAGCTGTTTTTT.